This TCR beta chain was sequenced during a study of blood T cell repertoires in COVID-19. Across the whole study: Donors in the United States, Italy and Spain gave samples during acute or convalescent COVID-19.

This clone was seen only once. CDR1 is SGHRS, CDR2 YFSETQ, per germline. V trimming: 7 bases; J trimming: 6 bases; junction bases outside the gene matches: 11. The CDR3 sequence is 15 residues long. Here immunoSEQ multiplex PCR was the method, and the copy in TCRdb shows in-frame clones only, minus some. There are about 120,000 clones in the sample; 80% to 90% occur only once, and more than 2% lies in the top ten. The sequence derives from a woman in her forties or fifties with acute or convalescent COVID-19. The J gene is TRBJ2-1, the V gene TRBV5-1; 9 bases map to TRBD1. The sample comprised peripheral blood. CDR3 amino acids: CASSTGTGLFNEQFF. Written as DNA, the CDR3 is TGCGCCAGCTCGACAGGGACAGGGCTTTTCAATGAGCAGTTCTTC. Together with reference TRBV5-1 and TRBJ2-1, the CDR3 gives the full variable domain: KAGVTQTPRYLIKTRGQQVTLSCSPISGHRSVSWYQQTPGQGLQFLFEYFSETQRNKGNFPGRFSGRQFSNSRSEMNVSTLELGDSALYLCASSTGTGLFNEQFFGPGTRLTVL.